This T cell receptor beta chain is from a study of blood T cells in healthy people across ages. Whole-study results and caveats: Per-million-T-cell TCR beta diversity fell roughly linearly with age.

The second PCR ran about 6 to 12 cycles with a sample-barcoded 5' primer and J-beta primers. A tag from a template-switch adaptor with 12 random nucleotides marked each cDNA molecule. TCRdb fed the 5' RACE reads into MiXCR, producing one record per CDR3 protein. The table lists a few hundred thousand distinct CDR3 sequences, about 26% of them singletons. Germline V gives CDR1 DFQATT, CDR2 SNEGSKA (reference sequence). V dropped 1 base and J dropped 10 bases, with 11 bases sitting between them. The CDR3 has 13 amino acids. This clonotype came up a few times. Its antigen is not identified. Ten milliliters of peripheral blood were drawn from each donor.

The chain combines TRBV20-1 with TRBJ1-6; D remains ambiguous. Sample: blood. The TCR originated in a woman in her 70s in good health. The CDR3 DNA follows: TGCAGTGCTAGAGCCCAGCCGATGTCACCCCTCCACTTT. Its translation is CSARAQPMSPLHF.